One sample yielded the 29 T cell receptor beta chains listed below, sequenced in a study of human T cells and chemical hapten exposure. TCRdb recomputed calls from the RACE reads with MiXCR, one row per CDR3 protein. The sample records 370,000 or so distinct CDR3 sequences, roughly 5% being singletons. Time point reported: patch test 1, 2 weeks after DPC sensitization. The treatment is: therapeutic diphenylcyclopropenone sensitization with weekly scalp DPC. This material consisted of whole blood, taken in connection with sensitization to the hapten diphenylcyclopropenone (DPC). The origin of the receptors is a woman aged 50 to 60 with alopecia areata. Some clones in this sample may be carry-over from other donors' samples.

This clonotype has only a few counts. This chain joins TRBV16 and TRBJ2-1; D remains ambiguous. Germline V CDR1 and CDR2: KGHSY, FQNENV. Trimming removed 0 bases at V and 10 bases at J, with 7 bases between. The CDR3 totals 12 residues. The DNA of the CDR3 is TGTGCCAGCAGCCAATCCCCGCAGGAGCAGTTCTTC. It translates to CASSQSPQEQFF.

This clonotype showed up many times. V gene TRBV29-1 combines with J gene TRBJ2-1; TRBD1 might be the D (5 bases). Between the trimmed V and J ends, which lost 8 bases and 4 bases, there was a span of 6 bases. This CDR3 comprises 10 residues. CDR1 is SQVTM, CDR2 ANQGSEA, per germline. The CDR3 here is CSSGYNEQFF. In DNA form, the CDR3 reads TGCAGCTCAGGGTACAATGAGCAGTTCTTC.

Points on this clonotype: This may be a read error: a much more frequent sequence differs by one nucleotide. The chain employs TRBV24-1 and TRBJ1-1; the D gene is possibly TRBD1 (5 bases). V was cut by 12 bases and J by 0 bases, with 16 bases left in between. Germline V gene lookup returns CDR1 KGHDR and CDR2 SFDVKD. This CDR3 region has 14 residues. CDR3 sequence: CASRGTDLNTEAFF. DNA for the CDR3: TGTGCCTCCCGTGGGACGGACTTGAACACTGAAGCTTTCTTT.

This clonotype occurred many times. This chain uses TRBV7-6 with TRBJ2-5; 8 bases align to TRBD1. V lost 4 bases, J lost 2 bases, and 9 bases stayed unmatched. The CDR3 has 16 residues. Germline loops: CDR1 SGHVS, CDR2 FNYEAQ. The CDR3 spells CASSSRDRPPQETQYF. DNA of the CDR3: TGTGCCAGCAGCTCCAGGGACAGGCCACCTCAAGAGACCCAGTACTTC.

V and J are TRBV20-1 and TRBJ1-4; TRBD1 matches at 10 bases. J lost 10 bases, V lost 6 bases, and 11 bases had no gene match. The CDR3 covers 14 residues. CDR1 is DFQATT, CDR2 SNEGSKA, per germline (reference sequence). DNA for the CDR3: TGCAGTGCACCCGACAGGGGGCAAGGCGGAAAACTGTTTTTT. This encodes CSAPDRGQGGKLFF.

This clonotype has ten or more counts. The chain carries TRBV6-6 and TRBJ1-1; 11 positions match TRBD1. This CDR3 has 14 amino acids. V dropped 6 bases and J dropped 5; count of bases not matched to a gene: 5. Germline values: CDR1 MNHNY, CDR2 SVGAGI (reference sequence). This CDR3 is CASRAGTGGTEAFF. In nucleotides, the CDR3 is TGTGCCAGCAGAGCCGGGACAGGGGGGACTGAAGCTTTCTTT.

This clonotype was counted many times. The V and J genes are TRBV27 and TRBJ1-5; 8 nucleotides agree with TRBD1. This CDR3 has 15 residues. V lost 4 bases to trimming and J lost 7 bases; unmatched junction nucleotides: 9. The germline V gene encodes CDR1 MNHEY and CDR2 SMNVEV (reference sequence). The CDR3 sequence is CASSSSQTGEQPQHF. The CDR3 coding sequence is TGTGCCAGCAGTTCCTCGCAGACAGGGGAGCAGCCCCAGCATTTT.

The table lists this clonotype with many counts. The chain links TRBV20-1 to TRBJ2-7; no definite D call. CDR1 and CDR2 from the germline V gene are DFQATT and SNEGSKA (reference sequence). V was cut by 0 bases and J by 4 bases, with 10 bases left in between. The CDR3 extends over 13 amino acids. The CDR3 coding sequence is TGCAGTGCTAGAGATCTAAAATATTACGAGCAGTACTTC. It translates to CSARDLKYYEQYF.

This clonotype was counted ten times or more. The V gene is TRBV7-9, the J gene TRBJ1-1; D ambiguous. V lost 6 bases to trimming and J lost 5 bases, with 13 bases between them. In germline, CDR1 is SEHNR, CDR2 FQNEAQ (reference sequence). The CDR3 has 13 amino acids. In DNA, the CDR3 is TGTGCCAGCAGAGAGGGAAGTGGGACTGAAGCTTTCTTT. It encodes CASREGSGTEAFF. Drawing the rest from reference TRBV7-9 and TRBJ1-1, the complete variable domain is DTGVSQNPRHKITKRGQNVTFRCDPISEHNRLYWYRQTLGQGPEFLTYFQNEAQLEKSRLLSDRFSAERPKGSFSTLEIQRTEQGDSAMYLCASREGSGTEAFFGQGTRLTVV.

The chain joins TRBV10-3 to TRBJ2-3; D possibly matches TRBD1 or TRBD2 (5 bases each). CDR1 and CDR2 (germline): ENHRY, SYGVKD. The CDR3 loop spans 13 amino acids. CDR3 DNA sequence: TGTGGCGCAGGGACGGATAGCACAGATACGCAGTATTTT. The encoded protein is CGAGTDSTDTQYF.

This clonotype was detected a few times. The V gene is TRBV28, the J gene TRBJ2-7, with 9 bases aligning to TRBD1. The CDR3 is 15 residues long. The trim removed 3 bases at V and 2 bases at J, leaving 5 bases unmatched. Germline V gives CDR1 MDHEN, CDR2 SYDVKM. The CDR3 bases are TGTGCCAGCAGTTTGGGGGGACAGGGAGCCTACGAGCAGTACTTC. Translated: CASSLGGQGAYEQYF.

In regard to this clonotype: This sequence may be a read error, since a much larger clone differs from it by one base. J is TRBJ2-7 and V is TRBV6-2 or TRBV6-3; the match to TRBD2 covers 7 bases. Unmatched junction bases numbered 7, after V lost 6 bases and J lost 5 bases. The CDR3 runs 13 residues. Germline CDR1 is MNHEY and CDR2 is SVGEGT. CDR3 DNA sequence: TGTGCCAGCAGCCCCGGGACTACCAACGAGCAGTACTTC. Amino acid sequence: CASSPGTTNEQYF.

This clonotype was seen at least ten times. DNA of the CDR3: TGTGCCAGCAGTACTACGTCCCTTTCAGGGTTCTTC. Protein: CASSTTSLSGFF. This chain links TRBV28 with TRBJ2-1, with D hard to call. The CDR3 is 12 amino acids. The germline V gene encodes CDR1 MDHEN and CDR2 SYDVKM. V dropped 5 bases and J dropped 15 bases, with 17 bases sitting between them.

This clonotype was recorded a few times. CDR3 coding DNA: TGTGCCAGCACCCTCTGGGGGGTGTCCTACGAGCAGTACTTC. This gives the protein CASTLWGVSYEQYF. V and J are TRBV7-2 and TRBJ2-7; the D gene is possibly TRBD2 (6 bases). V dropped 7 bases and J dropped 1 base, with 14 bases sitting between them. CDR3 size: 14 residues. Germline CDR1 SGHTA, CDR2 FQGNSA.

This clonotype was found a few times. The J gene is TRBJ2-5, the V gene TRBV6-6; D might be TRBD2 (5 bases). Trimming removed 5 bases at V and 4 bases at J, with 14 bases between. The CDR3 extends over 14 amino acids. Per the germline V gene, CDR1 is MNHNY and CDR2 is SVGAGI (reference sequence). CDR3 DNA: TGTGCCAGCAGTCCTGCTCGGGATAGAGAGACCCAGTACTTC. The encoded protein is CASSPARDRETQYF.

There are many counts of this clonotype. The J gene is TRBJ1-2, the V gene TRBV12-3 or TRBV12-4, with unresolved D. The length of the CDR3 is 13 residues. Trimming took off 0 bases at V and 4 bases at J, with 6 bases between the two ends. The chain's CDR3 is CASSLAIGYGYTF. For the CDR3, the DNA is TGTGCCAGCAGTTTAGCCATCGGCTATGGCTACACCTTC.

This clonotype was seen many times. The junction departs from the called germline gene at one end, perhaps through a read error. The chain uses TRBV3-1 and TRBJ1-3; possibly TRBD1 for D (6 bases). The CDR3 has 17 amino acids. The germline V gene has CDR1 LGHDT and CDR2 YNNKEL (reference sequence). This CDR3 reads CASSRNSQGTTGNAIYF. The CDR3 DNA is TGTGCCAGCAGCCGCAACAGTCAGGGGACGACTGGAAACGCCATATATTTT.

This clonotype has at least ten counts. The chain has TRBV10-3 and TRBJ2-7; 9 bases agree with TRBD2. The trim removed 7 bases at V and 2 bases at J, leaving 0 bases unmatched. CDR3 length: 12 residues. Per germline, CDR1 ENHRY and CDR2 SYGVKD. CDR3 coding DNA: TGTGCCATCAAGCGGGAGGCCTACGAGCAGTACTTC. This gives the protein CAIKREAYEQYF.

CDR3 nucleotide sequence: TGTGCCAGCAGTTACAATTTCCTAGCGGGAAACAATGAGCAGTTCTTC. The encoded protein is CASSYNFLAGNNEQFF. The chain uses TRBV6-2 or TRBV6-3 and TRBJ2-1; 9 bases fit TRBD2. CDR1 MNHEY and CDR2 SVGEGT come from the germline V gene. V lost 2 bases and J lost 5; bases outside the gene matches: 7. The CDR3 length is 16 residues.

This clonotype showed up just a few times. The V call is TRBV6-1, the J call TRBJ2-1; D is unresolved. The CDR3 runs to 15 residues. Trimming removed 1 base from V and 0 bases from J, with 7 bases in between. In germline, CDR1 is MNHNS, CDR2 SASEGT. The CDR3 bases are TGTGCCAGCAGTGAAGGGTCCAGCTCCTACAATGAGCAGTTCTTC. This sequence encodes CASSEGSSSYNEQFF.

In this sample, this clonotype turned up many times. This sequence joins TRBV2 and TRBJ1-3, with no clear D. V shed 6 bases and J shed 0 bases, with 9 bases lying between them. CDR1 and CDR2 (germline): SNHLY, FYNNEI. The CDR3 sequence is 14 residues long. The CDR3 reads CASSRWDSGNTIYF. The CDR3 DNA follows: TGTGCCAGCAGCCGGTGGGACTCTGGAAACACCATATATTTT.

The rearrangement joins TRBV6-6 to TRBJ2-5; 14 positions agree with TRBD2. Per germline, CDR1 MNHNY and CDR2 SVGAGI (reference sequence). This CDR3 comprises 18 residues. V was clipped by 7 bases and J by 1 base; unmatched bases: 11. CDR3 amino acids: CASTLGLAGGSRQETQYF. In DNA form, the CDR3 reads TGTGCCAGCACCCTAGGACTAGCGGGAGGTTCTCGCCAAGAGACCCAGTACTTC.

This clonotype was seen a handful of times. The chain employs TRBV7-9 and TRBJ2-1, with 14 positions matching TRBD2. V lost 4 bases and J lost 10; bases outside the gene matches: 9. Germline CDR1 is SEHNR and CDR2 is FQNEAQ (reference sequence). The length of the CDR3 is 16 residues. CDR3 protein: CASSSSGTSGSGEQFF. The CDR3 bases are TGTGCCAGCAGCTCATCCGGGACTAGCGGGAGTGGGGAGCAGTTCTTC.

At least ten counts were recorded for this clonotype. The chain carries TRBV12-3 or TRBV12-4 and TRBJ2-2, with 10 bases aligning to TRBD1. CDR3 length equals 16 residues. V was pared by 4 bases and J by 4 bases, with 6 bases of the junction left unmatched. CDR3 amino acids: CASSSWTGGGTGELFF. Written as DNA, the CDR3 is TGTGCCAGCAGTTCCTGGACAGGGGGAGGCACCGGGGAGCTGTTTTTT.

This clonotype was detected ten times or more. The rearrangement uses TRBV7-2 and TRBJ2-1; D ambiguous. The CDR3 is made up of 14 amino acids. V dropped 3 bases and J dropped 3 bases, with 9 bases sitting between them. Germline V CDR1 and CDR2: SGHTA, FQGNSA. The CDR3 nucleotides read TGTGCCAGCAGCTTTTCTGGACGCTACAATGAGCAGTTCTTC. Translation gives CASSFSGRYNEQFF.

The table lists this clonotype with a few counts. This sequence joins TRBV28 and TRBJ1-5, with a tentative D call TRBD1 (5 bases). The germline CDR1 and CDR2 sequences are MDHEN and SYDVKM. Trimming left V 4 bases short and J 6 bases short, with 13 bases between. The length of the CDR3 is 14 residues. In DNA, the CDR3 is TGTGCCAGCAGTTCCCCACAGGCTGGTCAGCCCCAGCATTTT. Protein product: CASSSPQAGQPQHF.

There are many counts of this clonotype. CDR3: CASSLSPTNTGELFF. The CDR3 DNA reads as TGTGCCAGCAGTTTAAGTCCTACGAACACCGGGGAGCTGTTTTTT. V gene TRBV12-3 or TRBV12-4 combines with J gene TRBJ2-2; no clear D gene. Trimming cost V 2 bases and J 0 bases, with 7 bases left between them. The CDR3 contains 15 residues.

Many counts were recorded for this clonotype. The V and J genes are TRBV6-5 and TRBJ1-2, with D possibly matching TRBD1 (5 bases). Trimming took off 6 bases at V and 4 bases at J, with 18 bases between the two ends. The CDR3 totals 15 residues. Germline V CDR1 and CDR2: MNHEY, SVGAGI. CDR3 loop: CASSPSGSGGYGYTF. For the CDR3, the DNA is TGTGCCAGCAGCCCAAGTGGGTCCGGGGGCTATGGCTACACCTTC.

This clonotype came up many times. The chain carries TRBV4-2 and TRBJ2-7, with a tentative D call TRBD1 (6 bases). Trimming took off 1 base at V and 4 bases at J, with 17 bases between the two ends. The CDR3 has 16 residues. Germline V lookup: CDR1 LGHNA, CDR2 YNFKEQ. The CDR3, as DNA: TGTGCCAGCAGCCAAGCGGGCAGGGGATGGGAATACGAGCAGTACTTC. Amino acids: CASSQAGRGWEYEQYF.